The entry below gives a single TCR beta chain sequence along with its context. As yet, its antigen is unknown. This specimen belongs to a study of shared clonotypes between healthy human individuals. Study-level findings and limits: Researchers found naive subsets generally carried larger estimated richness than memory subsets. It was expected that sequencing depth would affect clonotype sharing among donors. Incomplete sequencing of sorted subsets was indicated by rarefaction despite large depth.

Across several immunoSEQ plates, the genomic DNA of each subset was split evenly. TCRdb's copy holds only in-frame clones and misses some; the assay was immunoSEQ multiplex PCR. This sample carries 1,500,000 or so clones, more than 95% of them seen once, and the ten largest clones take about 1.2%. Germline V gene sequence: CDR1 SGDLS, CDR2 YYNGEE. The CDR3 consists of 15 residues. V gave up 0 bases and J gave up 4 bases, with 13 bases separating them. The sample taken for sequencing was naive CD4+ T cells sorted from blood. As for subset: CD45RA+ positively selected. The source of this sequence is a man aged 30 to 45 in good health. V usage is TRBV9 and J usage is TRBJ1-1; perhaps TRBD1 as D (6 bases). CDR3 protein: CASSVGPGALTEAFF. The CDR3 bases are TGTGCCAGCAGCGTAGGTCCAGGGGCCCTCACTGAAGCTTTCTTT.